These T cell receptor beta chains were read from a single sample in a study of T cell responses to AZD1222 COVID-19 vaccine. Here immunoSEQ multiplex PCR was the method, and the copy in TCRdb shows in-frame clones only, minus some. The sample carries 150,000 to 200,000 clones, around nine tenths recorded once. This sample comprised peripheral blood, obtained 28 days after the second AZD1222 dose. The receptor source for this set is an adult who received the AZD1222 COVID-19 vaccine. Both conserved end residues are part of each CDR3. D genes are given only for firm matches. Not all rows give a size; the values are once, few, many and, for expanded clones, a class.

- | TRBJ2-3 | TRBV7-3 | - | CASSLTVGANTDTQYF
once | TRBJ1-5 | TRBV7-9 | - | CASSYQFGTRYSNQPQHF
- | TRBJ2-3 | TRBV5-4 | TRBD1 | CASSSRDRGTDTQYF
- | TRBJ2-7 | TRBV29-1 | - | CSVEATEGQYF
- | TRBJ1-2 | TRBV5-4 | TRBD1 | CASSPDRARLYGYTF
- | TRBJ2-2 | TRBV7-3 | - | CASSLRTEFTGELFF
- | TRBJ2-7 | TRBV18 | - | CASSPPQGNEQYF
- | TRBJ2-1 | TRBV19 | - | CASSGNVPGDEQFF
- | TRBJ2-3 | TRBV29-1 | TRBD2 | CSVVRGGWNTQYF
- | TRBJ2-5 | TRBV12-3/TRBV12-4 | - | CASSLPPGETQYF
- | TRBJ2-7 | TRBV5-1 | TRBD2 | CASSLGLAGPSSYEQYF
- | TRBJ2-1 | TRBV5-1 | TRBD2 | CASRSSGGPYNEQFF
- | TRBJ1-2 | TRBV6-5 | - | CASSYSKAGGADGYTF
- | TRBJ2-3 | TRBV6-2/TRBV6-3 | - | CASSTPGPNSDTQYF
- | TRBJ1-1 | TRBV30 | TRBD1 | CAWLEQGANTEAFF
- | TRBJ1-5 | TRBV20-1 | TRBD1 | CSASQGVDSNQPQHF
- | TRBJ2-2 | TRBV10-3 | - | CAISESARNTGELFF
- | TRBJ2-1 | TRBV29-1 | TRBD2 | CSGTSGGAYEQFF
- | TRBJ1-5 | TRBV18 | - | CASSPGILSNQPQHF
once | TRBJ1-3 | TRBV7-9 | TRBD1 | CASSPGGISGNTIYF
- | TRBJ1-5 | TRBV19 | - | CASTSWGDFPQHF
- | TRBJ1-5 | TRBV11-2 | TRBD1 | CASSWDRGSNQPQHF
- | TRBJ1-6 | TRBV5-1 | - | CASSLEGQGNSPLHF
- | TRBJ2-7 | TRBV7-9 | TRBD1 | CASRPDRVNEQYF
- | TRBJ1-5 | TRBV7-2 | TRBD1 | CASSPHGQGGQPQHF
- | TRBJ1-5 | TRBV29-1 | - | CSAGGGINQPQHF
- | TRBJ1-2 | TRBV25-1 | - | CASSEGAHGYTF
- | TRBJ1-6 | TRBV5-1 | - | CASSLSARDIGSPLHF
once | TRBJ2-5 | TRBV6-2/TRBV6-3 | TRBD1 | CASSYRLGTGVETQYF
- | TRBJ2-7 | TRBV28 | - | CASSPGRAIGEQYF
- | TRBJ1-2 | TRBV5-1 | TRBD1 | CASSLGQGDGYTF
- | TRBJ2-5 | TRBV6-2/TRBV6-3 | TRBD1 | CASSFTGGQETQYF
- | TRBJ2-7 | TRBV5-1 | - | CASSPRTVSYEQYF
- | TRBJ1-4 | TRBV5-6 | TRBD1 | CASSSKQGTRTNEKLFF
once | TRBJ2-1 | TRBV5-1 | TRBD2 | CASSFLAGGPLGNEQFF
- | TRBJ1-5 | TRBV7-8 | - | CASSLFARGRNQPQHF
once | TRBJ2-7 | TRBV29-1 | - | CSVTQGSVYEQYF
- | TRBJ2-4 | TRBV7-2 | - | CASSFNTGGFAKNIQYF
- | TRBJ2-3 | TRBV2 | TRBD2 | CASSGPSGGATDTQYF
- | TRBJ1-1 | TRBV9 | - | CASSPQTTRAFF
- | TRBJ2-7 | TRBV2 | - | CASSAGVGGEQYF
- | TRBJ1-4 | TRBV29-1 | - | CSVEGDPTNEKLFF
- | TRBJ1-1 | TRBV29-1 | - | CSVGPANTEAFF
- | TRBJ1-1 | TRBV7-3 | - | CASSLQGYGEAFF
- | TRBJ2-1 | TRBV5-1 | TRBD1 | CASRDRQGYNEQFF
few | TRBJ2-6 | TRBV19 | TRBD1 | CASSGSQGAGANVLTF